These 27 T cell receptor beta chains share one sample of origin, sequenced in a study of shared T cell receptors in the human thymus (dated by TCRdb to the early 2020s). Libraries were built with the immunoSEQ multiplex PCR assay. In TCRdb, the immuneACCESS table is reduced to in-frame sequences with V and J assigned. These tables do not hold every clone; where another copy was compared, an unresolved V gene accounts for under half, and the others remain unexplained. A total of about 660,000 clones appear in this sample, more than 75% of them only once. The top ten clones comprise over 0.008% of the sample. This sample was shared with a second study, whose subject was human thymus T cells.

Sequencing was performed on thymocytes. These receptors were collected from a boy younger than two with a congenital heart defect. Donor details come from another sample of the same person, matched by shared clones.

The V gene is TRBV11-1, the J gene TRBJ1-5, with D tentatively TRBD1 (6 bases). The CDR3 covers 13 residues. V lost 5 bases to trimming and J lost 7 bases, with 12 bases between them. Germline V lookup: CDR1 SGHAT, CDR2 FQDESV (reference sequence). The CDR3 is CASSPDRYQPQHF. CDR3 sequence (DNA): TGTGCCAGCAGCCCTGACAGGTACCAGCCCCAGCATTTT.

The chain carries TRBV7-2 and TRBJ2-7; D might be TRBD2 (5 bases). Trimming took off 3 bases at V and 5 bases at J, with 11 bases between the two ends. CDR1 and CDR2 from the germline V gene are SGHTA and FQGNSA. The CDR3 runs 13 residues. CDR3 nucleotide sequence: TGTGCCAGCAGCTTTTCACGGGGTGACGAGCAGTACTTC. Protein product: CASSFSRGDEQYF.

The rearrangement joins TRBV30 to TRBJ1-5, with TRBD1 matching 9 bases. J gave up 6 bases and V 3 bases, and 9 bases lay outside the gene matches. Germline CDR1 and CDR2: GTSNPN and SVGIG (reference sequence). CDR3 length: 15 residues. The CDR3 reads CAWRQGARDSQPQHF. The DNA of the CDR3 is TGTGCCTGGAGACAGGGGGCGAGAGATAGTCAGCCCCAGCATTTT.

The gene calls are TRBV9 and TRBJ2-7; a possible D gene is TRBD2 (5 bases). The germline V gene encodes CDR1 SGDLS and CDR2 YYNGEE. CDR3 size: 14 residues. Trimming cost V 0 bases and J 0 bases, with 7 bases left between them. Here the CDR3 reads CASSVAEGSYEQYF. The CDR3, as DNA: TGTGCCAGCAGCGTAGCCGAGGGCTCCTACGAGCAGTACTTC.

The chain carries TRBV10-2 and TRBJ2-3; TRBD2 matches at 9 bases. Looked up from germline, CDR1 is WSHSY and CDR2 is SAAADI. Trimming at V came to 4 bases and at J to 3 bases, leaving 5 bases not matched to a gene. The CDR3 is 15 amino acids. CDR3 nucleotide sequence: TGCGCCAGCAGTGCCCAGCGGGAGGTGACAGATACGCAGTATTTT. Its protein product is CASSAQREVTDTQYF.

The chain joins TRBV11-2 to TRBJ2-7; D is undetermined. CDR3 length: 11 amino acids. Deletions cut 5 bases from V and 4 bases from J, with 6 bases between. Germline CDR1 SGHAT, CDR2 FQNNGV. Here the CDR3 reads CASSTFYEQYF. In nucleotides, the CDR3 is TGTGCCAGCAGCACATTTTACGAGCAGTACTTC. The full variable domain, in which reference TRBV11-2 and TRBJ2-7 provide the parts outside the CDR3, is EAGVAQSPRYKIIEKRQSVAFWCNPISGHATLYWYQQILGQGPKLLIQFQNNGVVDDSQLPKDRFSAERLKGVDSTLKIQPAKLEDSAVYLCASSTFYEQYFGPGTRLTVT.

The chain is built from TRBV30 and TRBJ1-4, with 8 bases fitting TRBD1. There are 15 residues in the CDR3. The ends lost 2 bases at V and 6 bases at J; junction bases unmatched: 8. The germline V gene encodes CDR1 GTSNPN and CDR2 SVGIG (reference sequence). The CDR3 sequence: CAWSRDRGVDEKLFF. Here the CDR3 DNA reads TGTGCCTGGAGTAGAGACAGGGGAGTAGATGAAAAACTGTTTTTT.

This chain connects TRBV18 to TRBJ2-1; 10 nucleotides match TRBD2. The CDR3 loop spans 14 amino acids. V shed 5 bases, J shed 9 bases, and the junction held 7 bases outside the gene matches. CDR1 and CDR2 from the germline V gene are KGHSH and LQKENI. The CDR3 spells CASSTSGTEFEQFF. CDR3 in DNA: TGTGCCAGCTCAACTAGCGGGACGGAGTTTGAGCAGTTCTTC.

The genes are TRBV4-2 and TRBJ1-3; 7 positions agree with TRBD1. The CDR3 runs to 18 residues. Germline V gene data show CDR1 as LGHNA and CDR2 as YNFKEQ. V trimming: 4 bases; J trimming: 1 base; junction bases outside the gene matches: 13. The CDR3 sequence is CASSRSGGTVGSGNTIYF. CDR3 in DNA: TGTGCCAGCAGCCGGTCAGGGGGGACAGTCGGGTCTGGAAACACCATATATTTT.

The chain couples TRBV28 to TRBJ2-3, with D perhaps matching TRBD2 (5 bases). V dropped 5 bases and J dropped 0 bases, with 12 bases sitting between them. This CDR3 contains 15 residues. Germline V gene sequence: CDR1 MDHEN, CDR2 SYDVKM. CDR3 bases: TGTGCCAGCAGTCCCCTCAGCGGAAGCACAGATACGCAGTATTTT. It yields the protein CASSPLSGSTDTQYF.

This clone was recorded a few times. The V and J genes are TRBV7-3 and TRBJ2-2; TRBD1 matches at 7 bases. The V and J ends lost 3 bases and 4 bases, in that order; junction bases with no gene match: 11. Germline V CDR1 and CDR2: SGHTA, FQGTGA. This CDR3 is built from 17 residues. The CDR3 spells CASSFHPTGLSTGELFF. In nucleotides, the CDR3 is TGTGCCAGCAGCTTTCATCCGACAGGGCTAAGCACCGGGGAGCTGTTTTTT.

V and J are TRBV7-9 and TRBJ2-7; 10 bases map to TRBD1. This CDR3 region has 14 residues. V was pared by 5 bases and J by 2 bases, with 3 bases of the junction left unmatched. CDR1 SEHNR and CDR2 FQNEAQ come from the germline V gene (reference sequence). CDR3 residues: CASSPGTGAYEQYF. Here the CDR3 DNA reads TGTGCCAGCAGCCCCGGGACAGGGGCCTACGAGCAGTACTTC.

V usage is TRBV6-1 and J usage is TRBJ2-5, with 7 positions matching TRBD1. Per the germline V gene, CDR1 is MNHNS and CDR2 is SASEGT. This CDR3 is built from 15 residues. The J segment lost 2 bases and the V segment lost 3 bases, leaving 6 bases of the junction unmatched. The CDR3: CASSDVGDRQETQYF. The CDR3 region has the DNA TGTGCCAGCAGTGACGTGGGGGACAGACAAGAGACCCAGTACTTC.

V gene TRBV4-1 combines with J gene TRBJ2-7, with 15 positions matching TRBD2. Losses at the gene ends were 4 bases for V and 7 bases for J; bases not matched to a gene: 11. The CDR3 is made up of 17 amino acids. Germline V CDR1 and CDR2: MGHRA, YSYEKL. The CDR3 DNA reads TGCGCCAGCAGCCTTGAAACGGGACTAGCGGGAGGAGGGGAGCAGTACTTC. Protein: CASSLETGLAGGGEQYF.

The chain has TRBV11-2 and TRBJ2-7, with a possible D match to TRBD2 (5 bases). From germline, CDR1 is SGHAT and CDR2 FQNNGV. V was clipped by 0 bases and J by 6 bases, with 27 bases between them. This CDR3 has 19 residues. The CDR3 reads CASSLDGRGPESWGTEQYF. For the CDR3, the DNA is TGTGCCAGCAGCTTAGATGGTCGCGGGCCAGAAAGTTGGGGAACCGAGCAGTACTTC.

CDR3 amino acids: CASSRTVLVTGELFF. DNA of the CDR3: TGTGCCAGCAGTAGGACAGTTTTAGTCACCGGGGAGCTGTTTTTT. The chain uses TRBV6-1 and TRBJ2-2; tentative D call: TRBD1 (6 bases). From germline, CDR1 is MNHNS and CDR2 SASEGT. The CDR3 sequence is 15 residues long. Trimming shortened V by 5 bases and J by 4 bases, and 14 bases separated the two germline ends.

The J gene is TRBJ1-1, the V gene TRBV5-1; D ambiguous. V lost 0 bases, J lost 1 base, and 10 bases lay in between. Germline V CDR1 and CDR2: SGHRS, YFSETQ. CDR3 length equals 15 residues. The CDR3 DNA reads as TGCGCCAGCAGCTTGGGGGAGCAAACGAACACTGAAGCTTTCTTT. Amino acid sequence: CASSLGEQTNTEAFF.

The sample holds a few counts of this clone. The CDR3 DNA reads as TGTGCCAGCAGTCCCCCCGTTAGCGGGAGTCCCCACGAGCAGTACTTC. Translation gives CASSPPVSGSPHEQYF. This chain uses TRBV6-6 with TRBJ2-7; 9 nucleotides line up with TRBD2. V lost 5 bases to trimming and J lost 5 bases; unmatched junction nucleotides: 13. The CDR3 loop spans 16 amino acids. Germline V gene data show CDR1 as MNHNY and CDR2 as SVGAGI (reference sequence).

The V gene is TRBV18, the J gene TRBJ2-7; possible D gene TRBD1, 6 bases. Trimming shortened V by 1 base and J by 5 bases, and 12 bases separated the two germline ends. There are 14 residues in the CDR3. Germline assignment: CDR1 KGHSH and CDR2 LQKENI. The CDR3, as DNA: TGTGCCAGCTCACCACGCACAGGGTTAAACGAGCAGTACTTC. Protein sequence: CASSPRTGLNEQYF.

The rearrangement joins TRBV9 to TRBJ2-2, with 7 bases lining up with TRBD1. There are 16 residues in the CDR3. CDR1 SGDLS and CDR2 YYNGEE come from the germline V gene. The junction had 8 bases not matched to a gene; V was cut back by 4 bases and J by 2 bases. Written as DNA, the CDR3 is TGTGCCAGCAGCTTAGACAGGGCATTAAACACCGGGGAGCTGTTTTTT. This translates into CASSLDRALNTGELFF.

The chain joins TRBV5-4 to TRBJ1-2; TRBD1 aligns across 8 bases. The V gene's germline CDR1 is SGHNT and CDR2 YYREEE (reference sequence). This CDR3 has 15 amino acids. V lost 3 bases to trimming and J lost 5 bases; unmatched junction nucleotides: 9. The CDR3 protein is CASSSTGQGRYGYTF. CDR3 coding DNA: TGTGCCAGCAGCTCTACCGGACAGGGCCGTTATGGCTACACCTTC. The variable domain in full, completed from reference TRBV5-4 and TRBJ1-2, reads ETGVTQSPTHLIKTRGQQVTLRCSSQSGHNTVSWYQQALGQGPQFIFQYYREEENGRGNFPPRFSGLQFPNYSSELNVNALELDDSALYLCASSSTGQGRYGYTFGSGTRLTVV.

The chain employs TRBV27 and TRBJ2-3; 8 bases line up with TRBD2. Germline trimming cut 5 bases from V and 3 bases from J; bases unmatched to any gene: 10. The CDR3 contains 16 residues. Germline V CDR1 and CDR2: MNHEY, SMNVEV (reference sequence). For the CDR3, the DNA is TGTGCCAGCAGTAGCACCGGGACTAGAAGAACAGATACGCAGTATTTT. This encodes CASSSTGTRRTDTQYF.

A single count supports this clone. This rearrangement joins TRBV5-6 to TRBJ1-5, with D maybe TRBD1 (5 bases). CDR1 is SGHDT, CDR2 YYEEEE, per germline. This CDR3 has 19 amino acids. V was cut by 3 bases and J by 0 bases, with 22 bases left in between. The CDR3 spells CASSSWGGYGDFSNQPQHF. In DNA, the CDR3 is TGTGCCAGCAGCTCCTGGGGGGGGTATGGGGACTTTAGCAATCAGCCCCAGCATTTT.

The chain uses TRBV18 and TRBJ1-2; 7 nucleotides agree with TRBD1. V lost 4 bases and J lost 5; bases outside the gene matches: 4. This CDR3 is 13 amino acids long. Germline V gives CDR1 KGHSH, CDR2 LQKENI. The CDR3 protein is CASSRGTEYGYTF. The CDR3 DNA is TGTGCCAGCTCACGCGGGACAGAGTATGGCTACACCTTC.

The V call is TRBV4-3, the J call TRBJ1-5; TRBD1 agrees at 11 bases. The CDR3 contains 16 residues. Germline trimming cut 3 bases from V and 3 bases from J; bases unmatched to any gene: 4. Germline CDR1 reads LGHNA; CDR2 reads YSLEER. CDR3 residues: CASSHRTGGDNQPQHF. DNA for the CDR3: TGCGCCAGCAGCCACCGGACAGGGGGCGACAATCAGCCCCAGCATTTT.

The CDR3 protein is CASSMGTSGSGEQFF. As DNA, the CDR3 is TGTGCCAGCAGTATGGGGACTAGCGGGAGTGGTGAGCAGTTCTTC. This chain uses TRBV27 with TRBJ2-1, with 14 positions matching TRBD2. Germline CDR1 and CDR2: MNHEY and SMNVEV (reference sequence). This CDR3 comprises 15 residues. V shed 5 bases and J 9 bases; nucleotides not matched to a gene: 6.

V and J are TRBV5-1 and TRBJ2-5, with 12 bases fitting TRBD2. The CDR3 runs 15 residues. CDR1 SGHRS and CDR2 YFSETQ come from the germline V gene. V shed 4 bases, J shed 5 bases, and the junction held 6 bases outside the gene matches. The CDR3 DNA follows: TGCGCCAGCAGCCTCCGACTAGCGGGAGAGGAGACCCAGTACTTC. This codes for CASSLRLAGEETQYF.